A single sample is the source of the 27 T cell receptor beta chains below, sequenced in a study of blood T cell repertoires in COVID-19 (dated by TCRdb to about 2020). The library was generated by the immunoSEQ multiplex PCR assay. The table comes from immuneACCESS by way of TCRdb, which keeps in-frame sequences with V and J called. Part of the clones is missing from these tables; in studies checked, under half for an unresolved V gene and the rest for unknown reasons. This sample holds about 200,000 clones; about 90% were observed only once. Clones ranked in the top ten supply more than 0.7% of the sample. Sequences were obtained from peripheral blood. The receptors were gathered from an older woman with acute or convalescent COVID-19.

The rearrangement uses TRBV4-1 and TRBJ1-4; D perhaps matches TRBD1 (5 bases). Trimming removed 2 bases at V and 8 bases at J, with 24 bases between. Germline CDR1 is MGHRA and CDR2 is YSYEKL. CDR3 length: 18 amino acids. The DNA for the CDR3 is TGCGCCAGCAGCCAACCTCATCCTCGGGGGACCGCGGAGGAAAAACTGTTTTTT. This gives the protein CASSQPHPRGTAEEKLFF.

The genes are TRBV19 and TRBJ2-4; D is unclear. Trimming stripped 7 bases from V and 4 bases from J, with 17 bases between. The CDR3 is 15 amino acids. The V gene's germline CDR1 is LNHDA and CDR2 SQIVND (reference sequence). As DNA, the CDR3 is TGTGCCAGTACTCCCCCCTACTCAGCGAAAAACATTCAGTACTTC. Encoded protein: CASTPPYSAKNIQYF.

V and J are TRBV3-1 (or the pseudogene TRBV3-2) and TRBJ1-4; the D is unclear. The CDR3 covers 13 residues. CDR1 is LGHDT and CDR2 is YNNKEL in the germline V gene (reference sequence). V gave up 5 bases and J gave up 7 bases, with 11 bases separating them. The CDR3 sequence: CASSFLTGEKLFF. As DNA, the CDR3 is TGTGCCAGCAGCTTCCTAACGGGTGAAAAACTGTTTTTT.

The CDR3 sequence: CASRGGEGIGYYGYTF. The CDR3 DNA reads TGTGCCAGCAGAGGGGGGGAGGGAATCGGCTACTATGGCTACACCTTC. The chain has TRBV28 and TRBJ1-2, with a tentative D call TRBD1 (6 bases). This CDR3 spans 16 amino acids. Germline assignment: CDR1 MDHEN and CDR2 SYDVKM. V lost 6 bases, J lost 3 bases, and 20 bases lay in between.

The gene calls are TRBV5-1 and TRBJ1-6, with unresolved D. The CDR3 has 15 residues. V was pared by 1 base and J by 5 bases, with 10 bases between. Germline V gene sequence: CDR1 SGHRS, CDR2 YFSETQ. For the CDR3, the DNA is TGCGCCAGCAGCTTGCTGTCGGAGAATAATTCACCCCTCCACTTT. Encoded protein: CASSLLSENNSPLHF.

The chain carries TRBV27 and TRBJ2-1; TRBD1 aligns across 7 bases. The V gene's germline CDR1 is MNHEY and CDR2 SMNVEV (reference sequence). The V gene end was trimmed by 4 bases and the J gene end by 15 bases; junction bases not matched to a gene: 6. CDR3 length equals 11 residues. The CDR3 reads CASSSPGQAFF. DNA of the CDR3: TGTGCCAGCAGTTCCCCCGGACAGGCGTTCTTC.

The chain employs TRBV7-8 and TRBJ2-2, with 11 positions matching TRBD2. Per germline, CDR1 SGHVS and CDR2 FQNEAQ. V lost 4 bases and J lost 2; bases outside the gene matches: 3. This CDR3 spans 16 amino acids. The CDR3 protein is CASSYGLAGNTGELFF. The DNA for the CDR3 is TGTGCCAGCAGCTATGGACTAGCGGGCAACACCGGGGAGCTGTTTTTT.

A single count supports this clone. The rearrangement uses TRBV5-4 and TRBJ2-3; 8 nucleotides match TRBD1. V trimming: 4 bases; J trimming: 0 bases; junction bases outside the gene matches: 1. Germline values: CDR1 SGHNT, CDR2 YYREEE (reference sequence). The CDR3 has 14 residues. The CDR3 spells CASSDRGSTDTQYF. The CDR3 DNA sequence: TGTGCCAGCAGCGACAGGGGAAGCACAGATACGCAGTATTTT.

Written as DNA, the CDR3 is TGTGCCAGCAGCACCCAGGGTGATAACAATCAGCCCCAGCATTTT. Protein product: CASSTQGDNNQPQHF. J is TRBJ1-5 and V is TRBV7-9; D may be TRBD1 (5 bases). With 5 bases removed from V and 3 bases from J, the gap between germline ends came to 14 bases. The CDR3 loop spans 15 amino acids. Looked up from germline, CDR1 is SEHNR and CDR2 is FQNEAQ (reference sequence).

Here the CDR3 DNA reads TGTGCCAGTAGTACGACAGAGGAATACGAGCAGTACTTC. Translating gives CASSTTEEYEQYF. The genes are TRBV19 and TRBJ2-7, with a possible D match to TRBD1 (5 bases). CDR1 is LNHDA and CDR2 is SQIVND in the germline V gene (reference sequence). This CDR3 has 13 residues. V was clipped by 4 bases and J by 4 bases, with 11 bases between them.

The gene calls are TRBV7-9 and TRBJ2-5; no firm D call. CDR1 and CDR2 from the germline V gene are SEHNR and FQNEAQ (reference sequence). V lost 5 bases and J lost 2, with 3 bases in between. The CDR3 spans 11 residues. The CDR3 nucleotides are TGTGCCAGCAGCCCTCAAGAGACCCAGTACTTC. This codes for CASSPQETQYF. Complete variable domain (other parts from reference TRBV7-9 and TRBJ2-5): DTGVSQNPRHKITKRGQNVTFRCDPISEHNRLYWYRQTLGQGPEFLTYFQNEAQLEKSRLLSDRFSAERPKGSFSTLEIQRTEQGDSAMYLCASSPQETQYFGPGTRLLVL.

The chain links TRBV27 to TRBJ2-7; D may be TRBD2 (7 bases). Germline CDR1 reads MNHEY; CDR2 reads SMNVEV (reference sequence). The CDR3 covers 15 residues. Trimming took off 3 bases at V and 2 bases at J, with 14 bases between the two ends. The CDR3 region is CASSFGRGAPYEQYF. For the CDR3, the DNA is TGTGCCAGCAGTTTCGGTCGGGGGGCCCCCTACGAGCAGTACTTC.

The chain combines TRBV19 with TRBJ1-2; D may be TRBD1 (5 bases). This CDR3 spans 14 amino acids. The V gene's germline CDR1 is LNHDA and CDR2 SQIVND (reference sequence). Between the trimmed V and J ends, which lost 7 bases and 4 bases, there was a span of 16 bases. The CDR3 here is CASNRRGRFYGYTF. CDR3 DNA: TGTGCCAGTAATAGGAGGGGAAGGTTCTATGGCTACACCTTC.

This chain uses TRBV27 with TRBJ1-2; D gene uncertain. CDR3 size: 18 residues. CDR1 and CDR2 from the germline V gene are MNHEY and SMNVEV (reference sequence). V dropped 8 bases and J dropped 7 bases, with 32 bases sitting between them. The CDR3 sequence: CASGGGMISTSGSGGYTF. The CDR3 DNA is TGTGCCAGCGGTGGTGGCATGATCTCCACTTCGGGGAGCGGTGGCTACACCTTC.

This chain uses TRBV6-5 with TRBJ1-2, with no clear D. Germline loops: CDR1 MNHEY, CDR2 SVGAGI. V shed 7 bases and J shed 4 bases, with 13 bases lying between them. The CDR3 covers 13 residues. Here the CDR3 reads CASTLTAIYGYTF. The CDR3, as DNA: TGTGCCAGCACCTTAACAGCCATCTATGGCTACACCTTC.

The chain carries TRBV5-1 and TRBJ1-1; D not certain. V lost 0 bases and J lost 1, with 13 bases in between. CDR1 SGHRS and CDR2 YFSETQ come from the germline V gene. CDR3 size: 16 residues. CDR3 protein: CASSLASGVGNTEAFF. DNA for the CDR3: TGCGCCAGCAGCTTGGCCTCCGGGGTGGGGAACACTGAAGCTTTCTTT.

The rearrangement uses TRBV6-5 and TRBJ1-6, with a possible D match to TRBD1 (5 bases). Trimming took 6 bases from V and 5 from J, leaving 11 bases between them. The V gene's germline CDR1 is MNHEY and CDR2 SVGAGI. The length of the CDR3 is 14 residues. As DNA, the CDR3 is TGTGCCAGCAGGGTCGACAGAGATAATTCACCCCTCCACTTT. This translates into CASRVDRDNSPLHF.

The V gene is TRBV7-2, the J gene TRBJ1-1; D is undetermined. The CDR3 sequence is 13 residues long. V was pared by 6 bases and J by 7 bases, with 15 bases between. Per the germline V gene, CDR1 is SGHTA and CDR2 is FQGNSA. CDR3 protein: CASRRRTSFEAFF. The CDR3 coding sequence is TGTGCCAGCAGACGCCGAACCAGTTTTGAAGCTTTCTTT.

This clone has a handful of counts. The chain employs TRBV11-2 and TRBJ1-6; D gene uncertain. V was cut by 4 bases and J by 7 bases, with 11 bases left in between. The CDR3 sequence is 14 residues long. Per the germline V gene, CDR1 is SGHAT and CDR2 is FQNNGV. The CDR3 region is CASSSLPGNSPLHF. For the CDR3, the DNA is TGTGCCAGCAGCTCCCTCCCGGGGAATTCACCCCTCCACTTT. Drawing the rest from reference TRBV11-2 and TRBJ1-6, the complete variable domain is EAGVAQSPRYKIIEKRQSVAFWCNPISGHATLYWYQQILGQGPKLLIQFQNNGVVDDSQLPKDRFSAERLKGVDSTLKIQPAKLEDSAVYLCASSSLPGNSPLHFGNGTRLTVT.

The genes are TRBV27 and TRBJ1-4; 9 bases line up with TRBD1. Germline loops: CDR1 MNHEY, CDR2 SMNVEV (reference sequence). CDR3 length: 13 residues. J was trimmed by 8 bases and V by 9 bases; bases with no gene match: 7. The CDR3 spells CARYRGRKEKLFF. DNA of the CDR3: TGTGCCAGGTACAGGGGGCGCAAAGAAAAACTGTTTTTT.

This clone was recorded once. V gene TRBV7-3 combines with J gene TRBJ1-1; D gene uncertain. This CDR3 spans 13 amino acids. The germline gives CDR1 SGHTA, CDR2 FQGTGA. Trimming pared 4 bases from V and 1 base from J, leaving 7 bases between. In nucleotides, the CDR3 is TGTGCCAGCAGCTCCCAATGGAACACTGAAGCTTTCTTT. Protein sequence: CASSSQWNTEAFF.

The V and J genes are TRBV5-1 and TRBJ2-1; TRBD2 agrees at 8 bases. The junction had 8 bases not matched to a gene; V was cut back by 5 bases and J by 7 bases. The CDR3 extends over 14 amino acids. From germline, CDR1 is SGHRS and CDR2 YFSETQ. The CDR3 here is CASRPGGMENEQFF. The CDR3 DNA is TGCGCCAGCAGGCCGGGAGGGATGGAGAATGAGCAGTTCTTC.

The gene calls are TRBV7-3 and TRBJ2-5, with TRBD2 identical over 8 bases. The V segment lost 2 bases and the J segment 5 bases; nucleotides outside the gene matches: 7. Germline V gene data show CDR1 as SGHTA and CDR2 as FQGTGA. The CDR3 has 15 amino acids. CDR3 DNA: TGTGCCAGCAGCTTACGAAGCGGGAGCTGGGAGACCCAGTACTTC. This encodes CASSLRSGSWETQYF.

The CDR3 nucleotides read TGTGCCAGCAGTGGCCACGGGACTAAAAATGACAATGAGCAGTTCTTC. Amino acid sequence: CASSGHGTKNDNEQFF. The genes are TRBV25-1 and TRBJ2-1, with 7 bases fitting TRBD2. Trimming removed 4 bases from V and 5 bases from J; junction bases left unmatched: 11. This CDR3 is built from 16 residues. CDR1 MGHDK and CDR2 SYGVNS come from the germline V gene. The full variable domain, rest sourced from reference TRBV25-1 and TRBJ2-1, is EADIYQTPRYLVIGTGKKITLECSQTMGHDKMYWYQQDPGMELHLIHYSYGVNSTEKGDLSSESTVSRIRTEHFPLTLESARPSHTSQYLCASSGHGTKNDNEQFFGPGTRLTVL.

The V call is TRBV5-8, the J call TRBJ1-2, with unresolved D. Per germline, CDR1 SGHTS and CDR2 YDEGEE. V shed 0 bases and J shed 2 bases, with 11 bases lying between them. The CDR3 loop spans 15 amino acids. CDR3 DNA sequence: TGTGCCAGCAGCTTGGGGAGGTCCCAAAACTATGGCTACACCTTC. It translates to CASSLGRSQNYGYTF.

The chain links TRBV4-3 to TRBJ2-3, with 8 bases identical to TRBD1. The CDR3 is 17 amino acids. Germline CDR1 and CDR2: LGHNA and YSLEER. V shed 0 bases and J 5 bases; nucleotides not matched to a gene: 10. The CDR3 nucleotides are TGCGCCAGCAGCCAAGATCCCCCAGGGGGCGCGGTAGATACGCAGTATTTT. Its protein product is CASSQDPPGGAVDTQYF.

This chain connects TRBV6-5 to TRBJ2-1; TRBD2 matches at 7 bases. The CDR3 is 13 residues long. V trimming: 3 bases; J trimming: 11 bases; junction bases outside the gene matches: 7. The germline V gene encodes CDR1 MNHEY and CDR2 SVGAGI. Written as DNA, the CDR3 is TGTGCCAGCAGTTATTCCTCTAGCGGCAAGCAGTTCTTC. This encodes CASSYSSSGKQFF.